Reported below is one TCR beta chain. This sample is part of a study of blood T cell repertoires in COVID-19. Background on the study: The samples span acute and convalescent COVID-19 from the United States, Italy and Spain. PBMCs, B-cell-depleted T cells, or T cells provided the cDNA or gDNA that made up the material.

Original handling: By means of reference gene primer amplification, nucleated cell counts were estimated. Data came from immunoSEQ multiplex PCR; TCRdb stores just in-frame clones and leaves some out. The D gene and trimming were derived from the DNA, and the V and J assignments and clone size from that table. The sample lists about 260,000 clones; about nine tenths were seen once. This CDR3 comprises 13 residues. The germline V and J ends were trimmed by 6 bases and 0 bases, with 9 bases remaining between them. Germline CDR1 SGHDT, CDR2 YYEEEE. V and J are TRBV5-6 and TRBJ1-1, with unresolved D. The TCR sequence derives from a woman between 50 and 59 years old who had recovered from COVID-19. The sequencing sample was made of peripheral blood. CDR3 protein: CASTLGVNTEAFF. In DNA, the CDR3 is TGTGCCAGCACCCTCGGGGTGAACACTGAAGCTTTCTTT.